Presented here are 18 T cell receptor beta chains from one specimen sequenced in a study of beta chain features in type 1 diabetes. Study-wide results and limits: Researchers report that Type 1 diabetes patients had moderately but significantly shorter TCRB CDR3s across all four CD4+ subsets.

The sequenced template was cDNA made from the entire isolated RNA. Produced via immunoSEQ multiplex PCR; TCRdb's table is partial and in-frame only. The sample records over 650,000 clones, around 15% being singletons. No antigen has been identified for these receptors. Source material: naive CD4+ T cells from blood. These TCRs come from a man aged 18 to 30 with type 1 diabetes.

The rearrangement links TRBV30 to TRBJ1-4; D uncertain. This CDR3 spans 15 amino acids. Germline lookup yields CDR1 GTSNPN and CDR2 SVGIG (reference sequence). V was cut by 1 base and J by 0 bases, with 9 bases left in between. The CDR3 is CAWSGPFTTNEKLFF. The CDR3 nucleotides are TGTGCCTGGAGTGGGCCATTTACAACTAATGAAAAACTGTTTTTT.

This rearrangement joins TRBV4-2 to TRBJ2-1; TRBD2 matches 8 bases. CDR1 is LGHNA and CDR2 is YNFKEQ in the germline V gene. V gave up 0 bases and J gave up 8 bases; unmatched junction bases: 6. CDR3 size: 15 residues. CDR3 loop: CASSQENREGDEQFF. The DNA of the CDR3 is TGTGCCAGCAGCCAAGAGAACCGGGAGGGCGATGAGCAGTTCTTC.

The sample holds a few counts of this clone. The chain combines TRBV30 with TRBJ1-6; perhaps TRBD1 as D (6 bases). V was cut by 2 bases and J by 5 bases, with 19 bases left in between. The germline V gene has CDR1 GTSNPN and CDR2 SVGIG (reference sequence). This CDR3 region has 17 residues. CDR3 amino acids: CAWSTSQRGINNSPLHF. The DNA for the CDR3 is TGTGCCTGGAGTACGTCTCAGAGGGGGATAAATAATTCACCCCTCCACTTT.

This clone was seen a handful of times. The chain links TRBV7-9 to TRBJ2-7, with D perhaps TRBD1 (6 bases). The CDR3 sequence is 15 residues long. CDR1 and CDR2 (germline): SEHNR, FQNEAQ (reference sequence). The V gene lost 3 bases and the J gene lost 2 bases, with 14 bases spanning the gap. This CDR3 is CASSFRGQGAYEQYF. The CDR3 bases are TGTGCCAGCAGCTTTCGGGGACAAGGGGCCTACGAGCAGTACTTC.

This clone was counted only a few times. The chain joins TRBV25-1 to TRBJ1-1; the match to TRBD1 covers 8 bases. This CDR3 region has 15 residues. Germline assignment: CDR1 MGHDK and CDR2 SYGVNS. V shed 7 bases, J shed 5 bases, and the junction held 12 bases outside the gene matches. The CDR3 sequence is CASIDPRGRGTEAFF. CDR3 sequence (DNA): TGTGCCAGCATTGATCCCAGGGGGCGCGGAACTGAAGCTTTCTTT. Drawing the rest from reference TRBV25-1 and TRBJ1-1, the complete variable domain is EADIYQTPRYLVIGTGKKITLECSQTMGHDKMYWYQQDPGMELHLIHYSYGVNSTEKGDLSSESTVSRIRTEHFPLTLESARPSHTSQYLCASIDPRGRGTEAFFGQGTRLTVV.

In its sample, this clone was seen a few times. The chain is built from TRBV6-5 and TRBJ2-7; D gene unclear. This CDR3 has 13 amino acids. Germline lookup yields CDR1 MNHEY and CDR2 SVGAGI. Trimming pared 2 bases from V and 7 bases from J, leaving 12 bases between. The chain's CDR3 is CASSYAVLGEQYF. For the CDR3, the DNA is TGTGCCAGCAGTTACGCTGTCCTAGGGGAGCAGTACTTC.

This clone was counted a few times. CDR3 residues: CASSESVGNQETQYF. CDR3 nucleotides: TGTGCCAGCAGTGAATCGGTCGGTAACCAAGAGACCCAGTACTTC. The V and J genes are TRBV6-1 and TRBJ2-5; D gene uncertain. Trimming took off 2 bases at V and 0 bases at J, with 10 bases between the two ends. Germline V CDR1 and CDR2: MNHNS, SASEGT. The CDR3 spans 15 residues.

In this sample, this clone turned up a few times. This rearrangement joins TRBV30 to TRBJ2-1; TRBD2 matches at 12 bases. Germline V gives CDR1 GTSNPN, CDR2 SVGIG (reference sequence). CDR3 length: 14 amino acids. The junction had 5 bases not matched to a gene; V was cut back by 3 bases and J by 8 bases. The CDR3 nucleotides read TGTGCCTGGAGAGGTCTAGCGGGAGGGTATGAGCAGTTCTTC. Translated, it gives CAWRGLAGGYEQFF.

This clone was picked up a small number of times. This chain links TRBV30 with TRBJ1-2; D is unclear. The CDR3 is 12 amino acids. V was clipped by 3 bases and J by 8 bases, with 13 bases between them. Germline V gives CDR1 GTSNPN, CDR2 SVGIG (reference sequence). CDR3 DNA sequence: TGTGCCTGGAGCCGGAAGCCGGCGGGCTACACCTTC. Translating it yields CAWSRKPAGYTF.

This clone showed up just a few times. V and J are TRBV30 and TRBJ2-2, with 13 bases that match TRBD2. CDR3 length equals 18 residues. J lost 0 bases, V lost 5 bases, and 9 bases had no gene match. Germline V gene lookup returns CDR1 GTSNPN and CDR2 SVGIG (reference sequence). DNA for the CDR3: TGTGCCTGGGCGGGACTAGCGGGGATCCGCCCGAACACCGGGGAGCTGTTTTTT. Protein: CAWAGLAGIRPNTGELFF. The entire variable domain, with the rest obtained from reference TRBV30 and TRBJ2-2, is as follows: SQTIHQWPATLVQPVGSPLSLECTVEGTSNPNLYWYRQAAGRGLQLLFYSVGIGQISSEVPQNLSASRPQDRQFILSSKKLLLSDSGFYLCAWAGLAGIRPNTGELFFGEGSRLTVL.

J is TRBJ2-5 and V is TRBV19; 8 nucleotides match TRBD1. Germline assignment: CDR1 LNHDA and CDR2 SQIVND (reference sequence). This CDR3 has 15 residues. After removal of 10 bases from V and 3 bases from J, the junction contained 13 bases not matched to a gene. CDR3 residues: CATAGGAVPEETQYF. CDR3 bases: TGTGCCACTGCAGGGGGCGCGGTCCCAGAAGAGACCCAGTACTTC.

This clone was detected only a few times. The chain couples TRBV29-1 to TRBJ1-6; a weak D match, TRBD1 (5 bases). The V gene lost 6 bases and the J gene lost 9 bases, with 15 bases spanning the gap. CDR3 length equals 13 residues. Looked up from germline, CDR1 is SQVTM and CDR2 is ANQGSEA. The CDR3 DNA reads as TGCAGCGTGCTACAGGTACCGGGTTCACCCCTCCACTTT. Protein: CSVLQVPGSPLHF.

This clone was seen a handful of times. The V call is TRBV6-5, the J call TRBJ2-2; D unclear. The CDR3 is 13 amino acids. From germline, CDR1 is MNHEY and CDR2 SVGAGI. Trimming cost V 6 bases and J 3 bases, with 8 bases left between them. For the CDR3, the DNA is TGTGCCAGCAGCACACATTACACCGGGGAGCTGTTTTTT. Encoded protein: CASSTHYTGELFF.

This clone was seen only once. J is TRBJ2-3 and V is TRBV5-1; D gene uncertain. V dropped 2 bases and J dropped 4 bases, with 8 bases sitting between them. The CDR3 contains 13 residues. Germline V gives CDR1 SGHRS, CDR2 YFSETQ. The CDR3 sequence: CASSFMTADTQYF. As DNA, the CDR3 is TGCGCCAGCAGCTTCATGACGGCAGATACGCAGTATTTT.

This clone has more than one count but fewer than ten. The CDR3 DNA reads TGTGCCAGCAGCTTGGTTCACAACATTCAGTACTTC. Its protein product is CASSLVHNIQYF. The V gene is TRBV5-8, the J gene TRBJ2-4; D is unclear. The V gene's germline CDR1 is SGHTS and CDR2 YDEGEE. The CDR3 has 12 residues. The V gene lost 0 bases and the J gene lost 7 bases, with 5 bases spanning the gap.

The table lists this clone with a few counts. For the CDR3, the DNA is TGTGCCAGTAGCCCCCGCGGAAAACTGTTTTTT. Amino acids: CASSPRGKLFF. The rearrangement uses TRBV19 and TRBJ1-4; no definite D call. The V end lost 6 bases, the J end lost 10 bases, and 9 bases lay between the germline ends. The CDR3 length is 11 residues. Germline lookup yields CDR1 LNHDA and CDR2 SQIVND (reference sequence).

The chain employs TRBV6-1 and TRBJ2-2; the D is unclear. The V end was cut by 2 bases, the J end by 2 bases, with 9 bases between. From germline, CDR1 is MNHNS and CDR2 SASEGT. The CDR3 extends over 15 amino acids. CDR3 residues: CASSERPSNTGELFF. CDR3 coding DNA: TGTGCCAGCAGTGAACGCCCTTCTAACACCGGGGAGCTGTTTTTT.

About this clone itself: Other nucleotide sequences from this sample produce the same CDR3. This CDR3 is CASSVGQDNSPLHF. The CDR3 DNA sequence: TGTGCCAGCAGCGTAGGACAGGACAATTCACCCCTCCACTTT. The chain combines TRBV9 with TRBJ1-6, with D maybe TRBD1 (6 bases). CDR3 length: 14 amino acids. Per germline, CDR1 SGDLS and CDR2 YYNGEE. Trimming removed 0 bases from V and 7 bases from J, with 8 bases in between. Using reference TRBV9 and TRBJ1-6 for the parts outside the CDR3, the full variable domain is DSGVTQTPKHLITATGQRVTLRCSPRSGDLSVYWYQQSLDQGLQFLIQYYNGEERAKGNILERFSAQQFPDLHSELNLSSLELGDSALYFCASSVGQDNSPLHFGNGTRLTVT.